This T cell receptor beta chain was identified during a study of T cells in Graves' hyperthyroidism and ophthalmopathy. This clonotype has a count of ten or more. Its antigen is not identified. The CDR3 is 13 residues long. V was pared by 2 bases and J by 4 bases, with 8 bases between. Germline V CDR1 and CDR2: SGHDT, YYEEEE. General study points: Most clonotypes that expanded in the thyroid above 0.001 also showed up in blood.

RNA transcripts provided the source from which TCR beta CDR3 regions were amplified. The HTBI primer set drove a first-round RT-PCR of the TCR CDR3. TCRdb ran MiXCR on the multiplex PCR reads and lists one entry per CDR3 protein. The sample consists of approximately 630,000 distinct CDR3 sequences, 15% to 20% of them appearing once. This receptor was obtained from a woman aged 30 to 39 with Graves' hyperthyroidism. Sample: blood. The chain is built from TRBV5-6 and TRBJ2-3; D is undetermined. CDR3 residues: CASSFGISDTQYF. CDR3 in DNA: TGTGCCAGCAGCTTTGGGATTTCAGATACGCAGTATTTT.